Presented here are 16 T cell receptor beta chains from one specimen sequenced in a study of shared clonotypes between healthy human individuals. Profiled with immunoSEQ multiplex PCR; TCRdb holds only in-frame clones, not every one. The table lists more than 2 million clones, 90% to 96% of them singletons, with roughly 0.13% in the top ten. The sequenced sample was naive CD4+ T cells sorted from blood. Subset of the sample: CD45RA+ positively selected. These receptors came from a young man in good health.

The rearrangement links TRBV6-6 to TRBJ2-7, with a tentative D call TRBD1 (5 bases). Germline CDR1 and CDR2: MNHNY and SVGAGI (reference sequence). This CDR3 contains 14 residues. V gave up 2 bases and J gave up 3 bases, with 11 bases separating them. The CDR3 bases are TGTGCCAGCAGTTACCAAAGGGGATTCTACGAGCAGTACTTC. Its protein is CASSYQRGFYEQYF.

The V call is TRBV5-6, the J call TRBJ1-2, with no clear D. Trimming removed 3 bases from V and 2 bases from J, with 8 bases in between. The CDR3 has 13 residues. The germline gives CDR1 SGHDT, CDR2 YYEEEE. CDR3 protein: CASSYSENYGYTF. In DNA form, the CDR3 reads TGTGCCAGCAGCTATTCAGAAAACTATGGCTACACCTTC.

About this clone itself: This sample also contains other DNA sequences that code for the same CDR3. The V call is TRBV5-1, the J call TRBJ2-3; the D gene could be TRBD1 or TRBD2 (5 bases each). CDR3 length: 15 amino acids. The V end was cut by 0 bases, the J end by 1 base, with 9 bases between. The germline V gene has CDR1 SGHRS and CDR2 YFSETQ. The CDR3 region is CASSLGGIGTDTQYF. CDR3 nucleotide sequence: TGCGCCAGCAGCTTGGGGGGGATAGGCACAGATACGCAGTATTTT.

The chain combines TRBV29-1 with TRBJ1-1; the match to TRBD1 covers 8 bases. The CDR3 has 12 amino acids. CDR1 and CDR2 (germline): SQVTM, ANQGSEA. V trimming: 8 bases; J trimming: 6 bases; junction bases outside the gene matches: 8. The CDR3 bases are TGCAGCTCGGTACAGGGGGTATCTGAAGCTTTCTTT. Translating gives CSSVQGVSEAFF. Combining the CDR3 with reference TRBV29-1 and TRBJ1-1 gives the whole variable domain SAVISQKPSRDICQRGTSLTIQCQVDSQVTMMFWYRQQPGQSLTLIATANQGSEATYESGFVIDKFPISRPNLTFSTLTVSNMSPEDSSIYLCSSVQGVSEAFFGQGTRLTVV.

The chain uses TRBV11-3 and TRBJ2-1, with TRBD2 matching over 7 bases. Losses at the gene ends were 4 bases for V and 9 bases for J; bases not matched to a gene: 12. Per the germline V gene, CDR1 is SGHNT and CDR2 is YENEEA. This CDR3 contains 15 residues. DNA of the CDR3: TGTGCCAGCAGCTCCCAACCGACTAGCCGTGGTGAGCAGTTCTTC. Translating gives CASSSQPTSRGEQFF. Based on the CDR3 plus reference TRBV11-3 and TRBJ2-1, the full variable domain is EAGVVQSPRYKIIEKKQPVAFWCNPISGHNTLYWYLQNLGQGPELLIRYENEEAVDDSQLPKDRFSAERLKGVDSTLKIQPAELGDSAVYLCASSSQPTSRGEQFFGPGTRLTVL.

This clone has only a few counts. V gene TRBV28 combines with J gene TRBJ1-5; a weak D match, TRBD1 (6 bases). The germline V gene has CDR1 MDHEN and CDR2 SYDVKM. The CDR3 is 15 residues long. V lost 6 bases, J lost 6 bases, and 18 bases lay in between. CDR3: CASSAPGGPFQPQHF. The CDR3 DNA follows: TGTGCCAGCAGCGCACCGGGGGGGCCTTTTCAGCCCCAGCATTTT.

This clone appeared a single time. The sample holds other DNA sequences that translate to the same CDR3. The V and J genes are TRBV30 and TRBJ1-2; 9 bases match TRBD1. This CDR3 is 13 amino acids long. The germline V gene encodes CDR1 GTSNPN and CDR2 SVGIG (reference sequence). The V and J ends lost 3 bases and 4 bases, in that order; junction bases with no gene match: 3. The DNA of the CDR3 is TGTGCCTGGAGCGCGACAGGGGGCTATGGCTACACCTTC. Residues: CAWSATGGYGYTF.

This clone was recorded once. J is TRBJ1-1 and V is TRBV25-1, with no clear D. CDR1 is MGHDK, CDR2 SYGVNS, per germline. Trimming cost V 4 bases and J 1 base, with 16 bases left between them. The CDR3 length is 16 residues. DNA of the CDR3: TGTGCCAGCAGTGCCCACTCTGGACGTTCGAACACTGAAGCTTTCTTT. Translated, it gives CASSAHSGRSNTEAFF.

Comments on this clone: Other DNA sequences in the sample encode the same CDR3. The gene calls are TRBV6-5 and TRBJ1-1; D not resolved. The CDR3 sequence is 11 residues long. Germline assignment: CDR1 MNHEY and CDR2 SVGAGI. Trimming pared 5 bases from V and 4 bases from J, leaving 5 bases between. This CDR3 reads CASSGGTEAFF. The CDR3 DNA reads as TGTGCCAGCAGTGGTGGCACTGAAGCTTTCTTT.

V gene TRBV6-1 combines with J gene TRBJ1-5, with D possibly matching TRBD1 (5 bases). Germline CDR1 and CDR2: MNHNS and SASEGT. This CDR3 is built from 16 residues. V lost 1 base and J lost 0, with 10 bases in between. The CDR3 nucleotides read TGTGCCAGCAGTGAAGTGGAAGGACATAGCAATCAGCCCCAGCATTTT. This translates into CASSEVEGHSNQPQHF.

This clone appeared once. The V gene is TRBV19, the J gene TRBJ1-2; no firm D call. The CDR3 extends over 13 amino acids. The V and J ends lost 6 bases and 3 bases respectively, with 11 bases between them. Per the germline V gene, CDR1 is LNHDA and CDR2 is SQIVND (reference sequence). This CDR3 is CASRPTFHYGYTF. DNA for the CDR3: TGTGCCAGTAGACCTACTTTTCACTATGGCTACACCTTC.

J is TRBJ1-2 and V is TRBV2; D perhaps matches TRBD1 (5 bases). The germline V gene has CDR1 SNHLY and CDR2 FYNNEI. Trimming left V 4 bases short and J 3 bases short, with 12 bases between. The CDR3 is 14 residues long. Here the CDR3 reads CASSGPGPDYGYTF. CDR3 nucleotide sequence: TGTGCCAGCAGTGGTCCGGGGCCGGACTATGGCTACACCTTC.

J is TRBJ2-5 and V is TRBV10-3; the D gene is possibly TRBD2 (5 bases). CDR3 length: 12 residues. V lost 10 bases and J lost 3, with 12 bases in between. In germline, CDR1 is ENHRY, CDR2 SYGVKD. CDR3 nucleotide sequence: TGTGCCACCAGAGGGCCTGAAGAGACCCAGTACTTC. Translated: CATRGPEETQYF.

The rearrangement joins TRBV18 to TRBJ2-7; either TRBD1 or TRBD2 may supply D (5 bases each). Germline V gives CDR1 KGHSH, CDR2 LQKENI. V was pared by 3 bases and J by 5 bases, with 20 bases between. The CDR3 consists of 16 residues. CDR3 in amino acids: CASSPLPGTVVHEQYF. CDR3 nucleotide sequence: TGTGCCAGCTCACCCCTCCCCGGGACGGTTGTCCACGAGCAGTACTTC.

The rearrangement uses TRBV6-5 and TRBJ1-1, with unresolved D. The CDR3 totals 13 residues. CDR1 MNHEY and CDR2 SVGAGI come from the germline V gene. The V end was cut by 4 bases, the J end by 10 bases, with 16 bases between. The CDR3 region has the DNA TGTGCCAGCAGTTCTGGAATCGGGCTGACAGCTTTCTTT. Protein: CASSSGIGLTAFF.

The chain uses TRBV2 and TRBJ1-1; D gene ambiguous. Germline CDR1 is SNHLY and CDR2 is FYNNEI. Trimming cost V 8 bases and J 4 bases, with 8 bases left between them. The CDR3 is 11 residues long. Here the CDR3 DNA reads TGTGCCAGCCATAGGAGCACTGAAGCTTTCTTT. It encodes CASHRSTEAFF. Based on the CDR3 plus reference TRBV2 and TRBJ1-1, the full variable domain is EPEVTQTPSHQVTQMGQEVILRCVPISNHLYFYWYRQILGQKVEFLVSFYNNEISEKSEIFDDQFSVERPDGSNFTLKIRSTKLEDSAMYFCASHRSTEAFFGQGTRLTVV.